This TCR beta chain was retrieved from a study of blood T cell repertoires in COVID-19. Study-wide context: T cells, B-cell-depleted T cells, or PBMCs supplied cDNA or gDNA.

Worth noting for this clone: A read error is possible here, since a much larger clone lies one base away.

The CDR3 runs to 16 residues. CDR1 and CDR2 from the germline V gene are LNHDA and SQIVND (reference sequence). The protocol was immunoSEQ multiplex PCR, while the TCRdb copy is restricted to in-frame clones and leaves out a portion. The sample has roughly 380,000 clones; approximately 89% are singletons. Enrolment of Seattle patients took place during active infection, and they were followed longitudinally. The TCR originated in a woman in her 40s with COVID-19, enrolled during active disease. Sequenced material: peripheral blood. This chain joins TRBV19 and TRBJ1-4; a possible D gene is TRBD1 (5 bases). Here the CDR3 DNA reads TGTGCCAGTAGCCGACCGGCGGGGCCTGATAATAAAAAACTGTTTTTT. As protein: CASSRPAGPDNKKLFF. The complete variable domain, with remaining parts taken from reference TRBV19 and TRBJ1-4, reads DGGITQSPKYLFRKEGQNVTLSCEQNLNHDAMYWYRQDPGQGLRLIYYSQIVNDFQKGDIAEGYSVSREKKESFPLTVTSAQKNPTAFYLCASSRPAGPDNKKLFFGSGTQLSVL.